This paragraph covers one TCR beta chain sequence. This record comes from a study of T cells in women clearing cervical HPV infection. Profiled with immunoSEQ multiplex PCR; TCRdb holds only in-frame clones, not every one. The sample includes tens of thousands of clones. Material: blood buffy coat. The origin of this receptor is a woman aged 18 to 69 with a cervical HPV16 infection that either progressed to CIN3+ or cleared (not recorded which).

The CDR3 DNA, read in part, is TGTGCCAGCTCACCCAGGGACATCCAAGAGACC. Encoded protein: CASSPRDIQET. The whole CDR3 sequence is CASSPRDIQETQYF. The chain recombines TRBV18 with TRBJ2-5; D perhaps matches TRBD1 (6 bases). Read coverage stops 3 residues before the CDR3 terminus; the germline J gene supplies the remainder. Germline loops: CDR1 KGHSH, CDR2 LQKENI. CDR3 length equals 14 residues. V lost 3 bases to trimming and J lost 1 base, with 9 bases between them.